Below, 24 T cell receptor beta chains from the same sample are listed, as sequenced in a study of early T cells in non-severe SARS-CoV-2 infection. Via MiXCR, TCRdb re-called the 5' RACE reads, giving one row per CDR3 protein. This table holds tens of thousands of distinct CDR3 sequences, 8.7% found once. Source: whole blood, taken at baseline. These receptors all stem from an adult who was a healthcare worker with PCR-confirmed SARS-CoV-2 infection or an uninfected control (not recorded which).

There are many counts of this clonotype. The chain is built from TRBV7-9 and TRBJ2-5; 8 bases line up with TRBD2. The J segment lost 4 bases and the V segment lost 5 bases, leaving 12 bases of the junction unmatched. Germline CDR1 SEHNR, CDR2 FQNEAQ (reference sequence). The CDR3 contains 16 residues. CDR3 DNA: TGTGCCAGCAGCCCGTGGGTGGCGGGGGGCAGAGAGACCCAGTACTTC. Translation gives CASSPWVAGGRETQYF.

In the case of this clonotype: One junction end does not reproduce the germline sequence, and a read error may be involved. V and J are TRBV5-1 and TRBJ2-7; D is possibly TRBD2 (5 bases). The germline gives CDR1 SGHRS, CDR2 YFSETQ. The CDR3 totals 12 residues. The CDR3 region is CASSLGDQTIFF. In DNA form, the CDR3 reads TGCGCCAGCTCACTGGGAGATCAGACTATTTTCTTC.

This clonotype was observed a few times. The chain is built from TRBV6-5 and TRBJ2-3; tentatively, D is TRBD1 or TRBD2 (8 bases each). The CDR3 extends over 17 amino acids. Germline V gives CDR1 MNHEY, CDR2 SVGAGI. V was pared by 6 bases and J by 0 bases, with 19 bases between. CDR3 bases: TGTGCCAGCAGGCCAGGGGGCGGGGGGACTAGCACAGATACGCAGTATTTT. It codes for CASRPGGGGTSTDTQYF.

CDR3 residues: CASASTGGGQETQYF. CDR3 DNA sequence: TGTGCCAGCGCCTCAACGGGAGGAGGTCAAGAGACCCAGTACTTC. The rearrangement joins TRBV5-5 to TRBJ2-5, with 7 nucleotides matching TRBD2. In germline, CDR1 is SGHKS, CDR2 YYEKEE (reference sequence). The CDR3 totals 15 residues. With V trimmed by 7 bases and J by 2 bases, 11 bases remained unmatched.

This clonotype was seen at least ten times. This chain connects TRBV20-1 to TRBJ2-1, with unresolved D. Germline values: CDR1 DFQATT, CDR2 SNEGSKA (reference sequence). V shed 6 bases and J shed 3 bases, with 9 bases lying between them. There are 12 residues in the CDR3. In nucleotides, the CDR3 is TGCAGTGCGAGTAGTCACTACAATGAGCAGTTCTTC. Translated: CSASSHYNEQFF.

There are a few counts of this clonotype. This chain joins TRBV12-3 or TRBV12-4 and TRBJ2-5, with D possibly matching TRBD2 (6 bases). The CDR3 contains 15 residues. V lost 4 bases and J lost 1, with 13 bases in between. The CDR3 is CASSSLTRSQETQYF. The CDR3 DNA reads TGTGCCAGCAGTTCTCTGACTAGATCCCAAGAGACCCAGTACTTC.

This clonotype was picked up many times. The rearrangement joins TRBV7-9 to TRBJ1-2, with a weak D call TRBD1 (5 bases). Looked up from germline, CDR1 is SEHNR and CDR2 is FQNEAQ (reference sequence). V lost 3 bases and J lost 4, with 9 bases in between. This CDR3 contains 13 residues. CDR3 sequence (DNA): TGTGCCAGCAGCTTGGGGGAGGTCTATGGCTACACCTTC. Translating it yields CASSLGEVYGYTF.

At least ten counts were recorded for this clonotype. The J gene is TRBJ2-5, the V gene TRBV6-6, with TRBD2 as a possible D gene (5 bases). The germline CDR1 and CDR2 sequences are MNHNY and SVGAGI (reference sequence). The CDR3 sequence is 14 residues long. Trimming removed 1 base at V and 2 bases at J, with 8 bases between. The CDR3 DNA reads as TGTGCCAGCAGTTACTTCGGCGGGCAAGAGACCCAGTACTTC. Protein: CASSYFGGQETQYF.

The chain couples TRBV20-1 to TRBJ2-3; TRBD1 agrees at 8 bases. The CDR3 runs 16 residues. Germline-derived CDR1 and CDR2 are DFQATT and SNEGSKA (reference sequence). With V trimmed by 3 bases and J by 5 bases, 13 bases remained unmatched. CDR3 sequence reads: CSASSAGGLRGDTQYF. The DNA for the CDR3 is TGCAGTGCTAGCAGCGCAGGGGGCTTAAGAGGAGATACGCAGTATTTT.

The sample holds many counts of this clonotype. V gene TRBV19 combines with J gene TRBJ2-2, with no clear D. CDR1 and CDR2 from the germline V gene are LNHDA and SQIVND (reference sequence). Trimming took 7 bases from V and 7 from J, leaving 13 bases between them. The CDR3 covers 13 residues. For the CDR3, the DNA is TGTGCCAGTATGATCCCCGCAGGCGGGGAGCTGTTTTTT. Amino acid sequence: CASMIPAGGELFF.

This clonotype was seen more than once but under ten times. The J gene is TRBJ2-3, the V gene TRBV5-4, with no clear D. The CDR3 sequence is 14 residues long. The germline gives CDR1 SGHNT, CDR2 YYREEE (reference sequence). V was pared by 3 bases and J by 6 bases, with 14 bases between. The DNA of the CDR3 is TGTGCCAGCAGCTCCACCTTGGGTCAGGATACGCAGTATTTT. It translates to CASSSTLGQDTQYF. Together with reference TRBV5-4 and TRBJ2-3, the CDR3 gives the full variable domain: ETGVTQSPTHLIKTRGQQVTLRCSSQSGHNTVSWYQQALGQGPQFIFQYYREEENGRGNFPPRFSGLQFPNYSSELNVNALELDDSALYLCASSSTLGQDTQYFGPGTRLTVL.

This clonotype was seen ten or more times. CDR3 bases: TGTGCCAGCAGCGTACTGAGCACAGATACGCAGTATTTT. Protein: CASSVLSTDTQYF. The chain carries TRBV9 and TRBJ2-3, with unresolved D. Germline V gene lookup returns CDR1 SGDLS and CDR2 YYNGEE. The V and J ends lost 1 base and 0 bases respectively, with 3 bases between them. There are 13 residues in the CDR3.

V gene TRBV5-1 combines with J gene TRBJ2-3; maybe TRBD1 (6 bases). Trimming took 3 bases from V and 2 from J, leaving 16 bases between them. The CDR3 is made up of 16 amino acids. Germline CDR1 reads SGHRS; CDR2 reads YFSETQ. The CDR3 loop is CASSSTGTPDTDTQYF. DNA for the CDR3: TGCGCCAGCAGCTCCACCGGGACACCAGACACAGATACGCAGTATTTT.

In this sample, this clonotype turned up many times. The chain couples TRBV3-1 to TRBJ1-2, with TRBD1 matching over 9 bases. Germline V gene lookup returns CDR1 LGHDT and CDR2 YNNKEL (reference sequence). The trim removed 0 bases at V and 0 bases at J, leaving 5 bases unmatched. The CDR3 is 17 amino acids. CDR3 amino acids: CASSQDRGQGANYGYTF. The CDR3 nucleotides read TGTGCCAGCAGCCAAGATAGGGGACAGGGCGCTAACTATGGCTACACCTTC. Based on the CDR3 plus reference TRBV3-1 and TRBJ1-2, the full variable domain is DTAVSQTPKYLVTQMGNDKSIKCEQNLGHDTMYWYKQDSKKFLKIMFSYNNKELIINETVPNRFSPKSPDKAHLNLHINSLELGDSAVYFCASSQDRGQGANYGYTFGSGTRLTVV.

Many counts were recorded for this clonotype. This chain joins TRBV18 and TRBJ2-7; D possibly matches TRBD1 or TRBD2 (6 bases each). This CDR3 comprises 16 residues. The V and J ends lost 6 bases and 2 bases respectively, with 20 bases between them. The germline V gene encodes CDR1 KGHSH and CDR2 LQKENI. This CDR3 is CASSLNPEGGTYEQYF. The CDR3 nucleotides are TGTGCCAGCTCCCTCAACCCCGAGGGGGGTACCTACGAGCAGTACTTC. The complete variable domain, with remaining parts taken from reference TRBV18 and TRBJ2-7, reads NAGVMQNPRHLVRRRGQEARLRCSPMKGHSHVYWYRQLPEEGLKFMVYLQKENIIDESGMPKERFSAEFPKEGPSILRIQQVVRGDSAAYFCASSLNPEGGTYEQYFGPGTRLTVT.

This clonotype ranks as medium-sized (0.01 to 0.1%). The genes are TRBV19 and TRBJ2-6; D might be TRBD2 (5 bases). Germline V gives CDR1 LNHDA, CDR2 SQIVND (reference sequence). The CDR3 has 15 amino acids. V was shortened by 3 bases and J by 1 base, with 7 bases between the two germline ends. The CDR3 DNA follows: TGTGCCAGTAGTATGAGGACTTCTGGGGCCAACGTCCTGACTTTC. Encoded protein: CASSMRTSGANVLTF. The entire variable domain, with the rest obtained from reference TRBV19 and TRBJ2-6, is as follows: DGGITQSPKYLFRKEGQNVTLSCEQNLNHDAMYWYRQDPGQGLRLIYYSQIVNDFQKGDIAEGYSVSREKKESFPLTVTSAQKNPTAFYLCASSMRTSGANVLTFGAGSRLTVL.

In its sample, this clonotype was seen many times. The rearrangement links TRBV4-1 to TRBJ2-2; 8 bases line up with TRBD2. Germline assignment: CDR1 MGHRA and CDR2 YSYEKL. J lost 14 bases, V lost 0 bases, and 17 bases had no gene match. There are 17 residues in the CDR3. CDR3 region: CASSQDPGLGAGEVLFF. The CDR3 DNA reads TGCGCCAGCAGCCAAGACCCCGGCCTAGGAGCGGGAGAGGTTCTGTTTTTT.

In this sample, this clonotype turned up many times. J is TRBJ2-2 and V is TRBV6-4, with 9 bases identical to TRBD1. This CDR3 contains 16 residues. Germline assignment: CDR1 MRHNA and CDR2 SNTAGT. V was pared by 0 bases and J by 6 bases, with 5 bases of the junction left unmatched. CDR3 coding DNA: TGTGCCAGCAGTGACTCTAGGACAGGGGCGTCCGGGGAGCTGTTTTTT. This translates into CASSDSRTGASGELFF.

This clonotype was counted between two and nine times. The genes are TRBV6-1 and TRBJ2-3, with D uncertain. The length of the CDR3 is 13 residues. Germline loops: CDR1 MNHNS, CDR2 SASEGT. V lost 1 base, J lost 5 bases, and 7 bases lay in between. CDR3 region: CASSEGLKDTQYF. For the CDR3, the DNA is TGTGCCAGCAGTGAAGGGTTGAAAGATACGCAGTATTTT.

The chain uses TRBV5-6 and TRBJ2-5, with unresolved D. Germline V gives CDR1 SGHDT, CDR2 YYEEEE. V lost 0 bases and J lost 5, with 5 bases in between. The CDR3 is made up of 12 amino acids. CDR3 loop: CASSLAYETQYF. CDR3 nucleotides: TGTGCCAGCAGCTTGGCCTACGAGACCCAGTACTTC.

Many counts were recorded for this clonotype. The CDR3 loop is CASSLDPRELFF. The CDR3 DNA sequence: TGTGCCAGCAGCTTAGATCCAAGGGAGCTGTTTTTT. The V gene is TRBV11-3, the J gene TRBJ2-2; no clear D gene. CDR3 length: 12 amino acids. The V gene's germline CDR1 is SGHNT and CDR2 YENEEA. V lost 0 bases to trimming and J lost 9 bases, with 5 bases between them.

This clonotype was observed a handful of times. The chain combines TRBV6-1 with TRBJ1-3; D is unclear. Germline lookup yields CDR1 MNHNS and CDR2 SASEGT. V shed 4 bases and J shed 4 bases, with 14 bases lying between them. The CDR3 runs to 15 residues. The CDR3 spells CASSVSSDNGNTIYF. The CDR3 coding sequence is TGTGCCAGCAGTGTTTCCTCCGACAACGGAAACACCATATATTTT.

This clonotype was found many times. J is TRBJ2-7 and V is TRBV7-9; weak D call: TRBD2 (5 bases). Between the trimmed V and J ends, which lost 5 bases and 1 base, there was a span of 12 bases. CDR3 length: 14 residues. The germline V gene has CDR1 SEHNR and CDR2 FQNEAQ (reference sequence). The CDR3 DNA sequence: TGTGCCAGCAGCCCAAGCGGTGATTCCTACGAGCAGTACTTC. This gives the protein CASSPSGDSYEQYF.

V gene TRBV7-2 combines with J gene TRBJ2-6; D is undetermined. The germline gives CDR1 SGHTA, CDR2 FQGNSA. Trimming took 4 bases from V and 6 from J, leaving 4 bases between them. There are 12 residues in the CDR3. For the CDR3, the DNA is TGTGCCAGCAGCTCATCGGCCAACGTCCTGACTTTC. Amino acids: CASSSSANVLTF.